The 32 T cell receptor beta chains reported below all come from one sample, sequenced in a study of molecular identifiers for immune sequencing clone quantification. TCRdb fed the PCR reads into MiXCR, producing one record per CDR3 protein. Here the sample spans roughly 630,000 distinct CDR3 sequences, 25% being singletons. The sample comprised naive CD8+ T cells from blood, with Jurkat cell RNA spiked in. Subset in this sample: FACS-sorted CD8+CD4-CCR7+CD45RA+ naive T cells. All receptors come from a human donor in good health. Some libraries in this study had Jurkat cell RNA spiked in.

V and J are TRBV4-3 and TRBJ1-6; 9 nucleotides agree with TRBD1. The CDR3 contains 15 residues. The junction had 6 bases not matched to a gene; V was cut back by 3 bases and J by 9 bases. CDR1 LGHNA and CDR2 YSLEER come from the germline V gene. The CDR3 nucleotides are TGCGCCAGCAGCCAGGACAGGGGTTTAGGTTCACCCCTCCACTTT. Its translation: CASSQDRGLGSPLHF.

This clonotype was seen ten or more times. J is TRBJ2-7 and V is TRBV20-1; TRBD2 matches at 8 bases. Germline assignment: CDR1 DFQATT and CDR2 SNEGSKA (reference sequence). The CDR3 spans 14 residues. J gave up 6 bases and V 2 bases, and 9 bases lay outside the gene matches. The CDR3 DNA is TGCAGTGCTAGACCGGGACTAGTAATTCGCGAGCAGTACTTC. Translating it yields CSARPGLVIREQYF.

This clonotype was detected ten times or more. The genes are TRBV6-5 and TRBJ2-3; 11 bases align to TRBD2. With 6 bases clipped from V and 1 base from J, the junction kept 6 bases outside the gene matches. Germline CDR1 MNHEY, CDR2 SVGAGI. The CDR3 is made up of 16 amino acids. The CDR3 is CASSRGTSGGTDTQYF. The CDR3 region has the DNA TGTGCCAGCAGCCGGGGGACTAGCGGAGGCACAGATACGCAGTATTTT.

This clonotype showed up just a few times. The chain has TRBV19 and TRBJ2-2, with D possibly being TRBD2 (5 bases). This CDR3 has 16 residues. V was clipped by 2 bases and J by 8 bases, with 18 bases between them. The V gene's germline CDR1 is LNHDA and CDR2 SQIVND (reference sequence). The CDR3 loop is CASSITARAAKGELFF. As DNA, the CDR3 is TGTGCCAGTAGTATAACTGCGAGGGCGGCGAAGGGGGAGCTGTTTTTT.

The chain recombines TRBV7-6 with TRBJ2-1, with 12 bases fitting TRBD2. The CDR3 is 17 residues long. V gave up 4 bases and J gave up 8 bases; unmatched junction bases: 12. Germline CDR1 SGHVS, CDR2 FNYEAQ. The CDR3 sequence is CASSSELAGGGGDEQFF. CDR3 coding DNA: TGTGCCAGCAGCTCCGAACTAGCGGGGGGCGGGGGGGATGAGCAGTTCTTC.

There are many counts of this clonotype. The V gene is TRBV30, the J gene TRBJ2-3, with D perhaps assigned TRBD1 or TRBD2 (5 bases each). The V and J ends lost 4 bases and 4 bases respectively, with 18 bases between them. The CDR3 runs 15 residues. Germline CDR1 and CDR2: GTSNPN and SVGIG (reference sequence). Here the CDR3 reads CAWTKGPSVADTQYF. In DNA form, the CDR3 reads TGTGCCTGGACTAAGGGACCATCTGTCGCAGATACGCAGTATTTT.

This clonotype was counted many times. The rearrangement links TRBV7-6 to TRBJ2-7, with D tentatively TRBD1 (6 bases). The germline V gene has CDR1 SGHVS and CDR2 FNYEAQ. Trimming removed 6 bases at V and 4 bases at J, with 16 bases between. The CDR3 covers 14 residues. CDR3 region: CASSTPGHDYEQYF. Written as DNA, the CDR3 is TGTGCCAGCAGTACCCCGGGACACGATTACGAGCAGTACTTC. Together with reference TRBV7-6 and TRBJ2-7, the CDR3 gives the full variable domain: GAGVSQSPRYKVTKRGQDVALRCDPISGHVSLYWYRQALGQGPEFLTYFNYEAQQDKSGLPNDRFSAERPEGSISTLTIQRTEQRDSAMYRCASSTPGHDYEQYFGPGTRLTVT.

This clonotype was seen a few times. CDR3: CASSFPRREETQYF. CDR3 DNA sequence: TGTGCCAGCAGCTTCCCCAGACGAGAGGAGACCCAGTACTTC. The chain employs TRBV7-9 and TRBJ2-5; no clear D gene. Per the germline V gene, CDR1 is SEHNR and CDR2 is FQNEAQ (reference sequence). V lost 3 bases and J lost 5, with 13 bases in between. The CDR3 is 14 amino acids.

This clonotype has just a few counts. The chain joins TRBV5-6 to TRBJ1-6, with 9 nucleotides matching TRBD1. The CDR3 length is 15 residues. Germline-derived CDR1 and CDR2 are SGHDT and YYEEEE. The V and J ends lost 4 bases and 10 bases, in that order; junction bases with no gene match: 9. The CDR3 here is CASSVPGQGQSPLHF. Written as DNA, the CDR3 is TGTGCCAGCAGCGTTCCGGGACAGGGCCAATCACCCCTCCACTTT.

At least ten counts were recorded for this clonotype. This chain links TRBV3-1 with TRBJ2-7, with D possibly being TRBD1 or TRBD2 (5 bases each). V was cut by 4 bases and J by 3 bases, with 10 bases left in between. The CDR3 is 13 residues long. Looked up from germline, CDR1 is LGHDT and CDR2 is YNNKEL (reference sequence). CDR3 nucleotides: TGTGCCAGCAGCCCGGGGCCAAACTACGAGCAGTACTTC. Its translation is CASSPGPNYEQYF.

This clonotype was found many times. V usage is TRBV20-1 and J usage is TRBJ2-5, with a tentative D call TRBD2 (5 bases). CDR1 and CDR2 (germline): DFQATT, SNEGSKA (reference sequence). With 7 bases removed from V and 5 bases from J, the gap between germline ends came to 20 bases. CDR3 length equals 14 residues. CDR3 region: CSGRFGGLAETQYF. The CDR3 DNA follows: TGCAGTGGAAGATTTGGCGGGCTGGCGGAGACCCAGTACTTC.

In this sample, this clonotype turned up a few times. This chain connects TRBV20-1 to TRBJ2-7; D might be TRBD1 (6 bases). Germline CDR1 is DFQATT and CDR2 is SNEGSKA (reference sequence). V was cut by 6 bases and J by 2 bases, with 17 bases left in between. The length of the CDR3 is 14 residues. This chain's CDR3 is CSAERTDLPYEQYF. In nucleotides, the CDR3 is TGCAGTGCCGAGAGGACAGACCTCCCCTACGAGCAGTACTTC.

This clonotype has only a few counts. CDR3 residues: CSARDHPAQSYEQYF. The DNA of the CDR3 is TGCAGTGCTAGAGATCATCCAGCGCAAAGCTACGAGCAGTACTTC. The chain carries TRBV20-1 and TRBJ2-7; D gene unclear. V was clipped by 0 bases and J by 3 bases, with 15 bases between them. This CDR3 is built from 15 residues. Germline V gene sequence: CDR1 DFQATT, CDR2 SNEGSKA (reference sequence).

Comments on this clonotype: A much larger clone sits a single nucleotide away, making a read error possible. The conserved closing phenylalanine or tryptophan is absent in this CDR3, likely reflecting a read error. The chain uses TRBV12-3 or TRBV12-4 and TRBJ1-1; D might be TRBD1 (5 bases). The ends were cut back, 5 bases at V and 1 base at J, with 14 bases in the middle. The CDR3 runs 15 residues. The DNA of the CDR3 is TGTGCCAGCAGTCGTACCGGGACGGAGAACACTGAAGCTTTCCTT. It yields the protein CASSRTGTENTEAFL.

Many counts were recorded for this clonotype. This sequence joins TRBV18 and TRBJ1-1; D uncertain. From germline, CDR1 is KGHSH and CDR2 LQKENI. With 3 bases removed from V and 8 bases from J, the gap between germline ends came to 13 bases. The CDR3 totals 13 residues. CDR3 sequence reads: CASSPPPEVEAFF. The CDR3 region has the DNA TGTGCCAGCTCACCTCCCCCGGAGGTGGAAGCTTTCTTT.

This clonotype was seen repeatedly, ten times or more. V usage is TRBV4-1 and J usage is TRBJ2-1; 8 nucleotides agree with TRBD2. V gave up 0 bases and J gave up 4 bases; unmatched junction bases: 5. There are 16 residues in the CDR3. Germline V CDR1 and CDR2: MGHRA, YSYEKL. The CDR3 region has the DNA TGCGCCAGCAGCCAAGATCCGGGACTAGGTTACAATGAGCAGTTCTTC. It encodes CASSQDPGLGYNEQFF.

In this sample, this clonotype turned up many times. This sequence joins TRBV29-1 and TRBJ2-3; 7 nucleotides line up with TRBD1. After removal of 3 bases from V and 0 bases from J, the junction contained 6 bases not matched to a gene. The germline CDR1 and CDR2 sequences are SQVTM and ANQGSEA. CDR3 length: 15 amino acids. CDR3 residues: CSVDKTGRSTDTQYF. The DNA of the CDR3 is TGCAGCGTTGACAAGACAGGGAGAAGCACAGATACGCAGTATTTT.

On this clonotype itself: This is likely a read error, given that the CDR3 carries no conserved phenylalanine or tryptophan at its end. The chain couples TRBV13 to TRBJ2-7; D is undetermined. V lost 1 base and J 4 bases, leaving 17 bases between the germline ends. This CDR3 region has 16 residues. Germline assignment: CDR1 PRHDT and CDR2 FYEKMQ (reference sequence). In nucleotides, the CDR3 is TGTGCCAGCAGCTTAGCGAACATTGGGCTTTCTTACGAGCAGTACCTC. It specifies CASSLANIGLSYEQYL.

The J gene is TRBJ1-2, the V gene TRBV7-9; D ambiguous. Germline CDR1 reads SEHNR; CDR2 reads FQNEAQ (reference sequence). V was pared by 7 bases and J by 2 bases, with 17 bases between. The CDR3 runs to 15 residues. The CDR3 nucleotides read TGTGCCAGCACTATAGGGAGCCCCCAAAACTATGGCTACACCTTC. Amino acids: CASTIGSPQNYGYTF.

This clonotype was seen only a few times. CDR3 protein: CASSQEIAGGPLEQYF. The CDR3 region has the DNA TGTGCCAGCAGCCAGGAAATAGCGGGAGGCCCATTGGAGCAGTACTTC. The chain has TRBV3-1 and TRBJ2-7; 10 positions match TRBD2. V was pared by 3 bases and J by 7 bases, with 12 bases of the junction left unmatched. The germline CDR1 and CDR2 sequences are LGHDT and YNNKEL (reference sequence). The CDR3 runs 16 residues.

As for this clonotype: Possible read error: a much larger clone is one base away. The CDR3 end shows no conserved phenylalanine or tryptophan, and so a read error is likely. The CDR3 region is CAWSSAGGEEAFS. CDR3 sequence (DNA): TGTGCCTGGAGTAGCGCAGGAGGGGAGGAAGCTTTCTCT. This rearrangement joins TRBV30 to TRBJ1-1, with D perhaps matching TRBD1 (5 bases). CDR1 is GTSNPN and CDR2 is SVGIG in the germline V gene (reference sequence). V lost 2 bases, J lost 8 bases, and 15 bases lay in between. This CDR3 comprises 13 residues.

The chain is built from TRBV19 and TRBJ1-2; TRBD1 is a possible D gene (5 bases). The germline CDR1 and CDR2 sequences are LNHDA and SQIVND (reference sequence). This CDR3 comprises 13 residues. V dropped 5 bases and J dropped 4 bases, with 11 bases sitting between them. The CDR3 nucleotides are TGTGCCAGTAGTCAGGGTGCTCCCTATGGCTACACCTTC. Its protein is CASSQGAPYGYTF.

This clonotype was picked up a small number of times. This chain links TRBV4-1 with TRBJ2-7; unclear D gene. The CDR3 spans 13 residues. Germline V gene sequence: CDR1 MGHRA, CDR2 YSYEKL. V was shortened by 3 bases and J by 4 bases, with 10 bases between the two germline ends. This chain's CDR3 is CASSHRNQYEQYF. CDR3 nucleotides: TGCGCCAGCAGCCATCGCAATCAGTACGAGCAGTACTTC.

This clonotype was counted between two and nine times. This may stem from a read error, because a much larger clone lies one nucleotide away. The chain's CDR3 is CASSLVQGPEQFF. The CDR3 DNA reads as TGTGCCAGCAGCTTAGTCCAGGGACCCGAGCAGTTCTTC. The rearrangement joins TRBV7-2 to TRBJ2-1; TRBD1 or TRBD2 may be the D gene (5 bases each). The V end lost 1 base, the J end lost 10 bases, and 11 bases lay between the germline ends. The CDR3 consists of 13 residues. Germline CDR1 reads SGHTA; CDR2 reads FQGNSA.

This clonotype was found a few times. The chain employs TRBV6-2 or TRBV6-3 and TRBJ2-7; possible D gene TRBD1, 6 bases. The CDR3 spans 15 residues. The V gene lost 0 bases and the J gene lost 0 bases, with 9 bases spanning the gap. Germline values: CDR1 MNHEY, CDR2 SVGEGT. DNA for the CDR3: TGTGCCAGCAGTTACTCCCGGGACACCTCCTACGAGCAGTACTTC. This translates into CASSYSRDTSYEQYF.

The gene calls are TRBV20-1 and TRBJ2-7; 11 bases are a match to TRBD1. This CDR3 comprises 14 residues. V was clipped by 6 bases and J by 3 bases; unmatched bases: 7. Germline CDR1 DFQATT, CDR2 SNEGSKA (reference sequence). CDR3 sequence: CSAEDRGPFYEQYF. The CDR3 DNA reads TGCAGTGCCGAGGACAGGGGGCCATTCTACGAGCAGTACTTC.

This clonotype was detected a few times. This chain joins TRBV6-2 or TRBV6-3 and TRBJ2-7, with no clear D. Germline assignment: CDR1 MNHEY and CDR2 SVGEGT. The CDR3 loop spans 12 amino acids. With 7 bases removed from V and 3 bases from J, the gap between germline ends came to 10 bases. In DNA form, the CDR3 reads TGTGCCAGCACTGGAGTCGGCTACGAGCAGTACTTC. It yields the protein CASTGVGYEQYF.

This clonotype was counted ten times or more. This sequence joins TRBV27 and TRBJ1-5; D remains unclear. The CDR3 is 15 amino acids. Germline V gives CDR1 MNHEY, CDR2 SMNVEV (reference sequence). V gave up 6 bases and J gave up 3 bases, with 15 bases separating them. This chain's CDR3 is CASSLNSKLNQPQHF. The CDR3 coding sequence is TGTGCCAGCAGCCTAAACAGTAAACTCAATCAGCCCCAGCATTTT.

The V and J genes are TRBV27 and TRBJ1-1; D remains ambiguous. The CDR3 is 13 residues long. Germline V lookup: CDR1 MNHEY, CDR2 SMNVEV (reference sequence). Trimming left V 7 bases short and J 7 bases short, with 16 bases between. DNA of the CDR3: TGTGCCAGCAAGGGCCGGGCCACGCTTGAAGCTTTCTTT. It yields the protein CASKGRATLEAFF.

This clonotype was counted a few times. The chain combines TRBV5-8 with TRBJ2-3, with D tentatively TRBD1 (5 bases). V gave up 0 bases and J gave up 2 bases, with 10 bases separating them. This CDR3 region has 15 residues. Germline V lookup: CDR1 SGHTS, CDR2 YDEGEE. This CDR3 is CASSLEQGYTDTQYF. In nucleotides, the CDR3 is TGTGCCAGCAGCTTGGAGCAGGGATACACAGATACGCAGTATTTT.

This clonotype was detected ten times or more. The chain employs TRBV12-3 or TRBV12-4 and TRBJ2-7; tentatively, D is TRBD1 (6 bases). Trimming left V 5 bases short and J 0 bases short, with 11 bases between. The CDR3 totals 14 residues. CDR3 DNA sequence: TGTGCCAGCAGTCGCGAGGACAGCTCCTACGAGCAGTACTTC. This translates into CASSREDSSYEQYF.

The table lists this clonotype with many counts. The chain has TRBV7-9 and TRBJ2-2; the D is unclear. Trimming pared 5 bases from V and 2 bases from J, leaving 6 bases between. Germline V gene sequence: CDR1 SEHNR, CDR2 FQNEAQ (reference sequence). CDR3 length equals 13 residues. CDR3 region: CASSPFNTGELFF. The CDR3 DNA is TGTGCCAGCAGCCCCTTCAACACCGGGGAGCTGTTTTTT.